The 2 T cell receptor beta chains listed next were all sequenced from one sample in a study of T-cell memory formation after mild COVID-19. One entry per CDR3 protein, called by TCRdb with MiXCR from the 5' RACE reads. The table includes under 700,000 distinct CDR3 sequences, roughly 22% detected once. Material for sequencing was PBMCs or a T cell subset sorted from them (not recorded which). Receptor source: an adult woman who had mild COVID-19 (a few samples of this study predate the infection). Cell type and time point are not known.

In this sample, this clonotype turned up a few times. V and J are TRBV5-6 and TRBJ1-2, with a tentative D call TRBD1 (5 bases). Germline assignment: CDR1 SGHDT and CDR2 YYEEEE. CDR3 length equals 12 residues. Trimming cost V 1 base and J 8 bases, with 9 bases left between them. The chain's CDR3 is CASSLPGPGYTF. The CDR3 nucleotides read TGTGCCAGCAGCTTGCCGGGGCCGGGCTACACCTTC.

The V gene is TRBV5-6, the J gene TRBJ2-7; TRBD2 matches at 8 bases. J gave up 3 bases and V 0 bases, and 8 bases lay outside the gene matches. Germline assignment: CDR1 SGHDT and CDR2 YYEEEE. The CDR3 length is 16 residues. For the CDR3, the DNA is TGTGCCAGCAGCTTGGCCGGGACTAGACAGGACTACGAGCAGTACTTC. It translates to CASSLAGTRQDYEQYF. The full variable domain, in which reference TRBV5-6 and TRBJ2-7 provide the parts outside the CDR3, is DAGVTQSPTHLIKTRGQQVTLRCSPKSGHDTVSWYQQALGQGPQFIFQYYEEEERQRGNFPDRFSGHQFPNYSSELNVNALLLGDSALYLCASSLAGTRQDYEQYFGPGTRLTVT.